This T cell receptor (beta chain) was sequenced for a study of CD8+ T cells in alopecia areata. Treatment: oral pan-JAK inhibitor, 5-10 mg twice daily. The ends were cut back, 0 bases at V and 2 bases at J, with 9 bases in the middle. This CDR3 has 14 residues. Germline V gene sequence: CDR1 SGHTS, CDR2 YDEGEE. RNA extraction and reverse transcription yielded cDNA as sequencing template. Sequenced by immunoSEQ multiplex PCR; TCRdb stores in-frame clones only, minus some. The sample holds under 130,000 clones, around 86% seen once. The source was CD8+ T cells sorted from blood, collected between weeks 30 and 35, from a patient treated with tofacitinib. The sequence derives from a human donor with alopecia areata. The chain joins TRBV5-8 to TRBJ2-7; D is unclear. For the CDR3, the DNA is TGTGCCAGCAGCTTGGGTGGGCGCGCCTACGAGCAGTACTTC. Translated: CASSLGGRAYEQYF.